This T cell receptor (beta chain) comes out of a study of identifying expanded T cells in peripheral blood. The CDR3 has 14 residues. V was shortened by 6 bases and J by 4 bases, with 15 bases between the two germline ends. Per germline, CDR1 PRHDT and CDR2 FYEKMQ (reference sequence). Collection occurred without any documented infections or immune events in donors. Sequencing used immunoSEQ multiplex PCR; TCRdb keeps in-frame clones, though not all of them. The profile covers tens of thousands of clones, with 70% to 90% appearing a single time and 4% to 5.5% taken by the ten largest. The receptor was isolated from a person between 18 and 75 years old in good health. The sequencing sample was made of blood. The chain employs TRBV13 and TRBJ1-1; D uncertain. The CDR3 nucleotides read TGTGCCAGCAGATTAAGAGGGCCCGTCACTGAAGCTTTCTTT. Encoded protein: CASRLRGPVTEAFF.